The table lists the clone carrying this T cell receptor beta chain with many counts. Amplification yielded TCR beta CDR3 regions, with RNA transcripts as the source. Using the HTBI primer set, a first-round RT-PCR was run on the TCR CDR3. TCRdb passed the multiplex PCR reads through MiXCR, listing each CDR3 protein once. The sample yields 300,000 or so distinct CDR3 sequences, about 18% seen once. This record comes from a study of T cells in Graves' hyperthyroidism and ophthalmopathy. Uncontrolled infection, other autoimmune disease, pregnancy or lactation led to exclusion. This CDR3 is built from 16 residues. V shed 3 bases and J shed 6 bases, with 21 bases lying between them. Germline V lookup: CDR1 SGDLS, CDR2 YYNGEE.

This TCR was recovered from a woman aged 45-65 years with Graves' hyperthyroidism. The sample comprised blood. The chain joins TRBV9 to TRBJ1-1; D perhaps matches TRBD1 (6 bases). The CDR3 spells CASSANIQGNRAEAFF. DNA for the CDR3: TGTGCCAGCAGCGCTAACATACAGGGTAATCGCGCTGAAGCTTTCTTT. The variable domain in full, completed from reference TRBV9 and TRBJ1-1, reads DSGVTQTPKHLITATGQRVTLRCSPRSGDLSVYWYQQSLDQGLQFLIQYYNGEERAKGNILERFSAQQFPDLHSELNLSSLELGDSALYFCASSANIQGNRAEAFFGQGTRLTVV.